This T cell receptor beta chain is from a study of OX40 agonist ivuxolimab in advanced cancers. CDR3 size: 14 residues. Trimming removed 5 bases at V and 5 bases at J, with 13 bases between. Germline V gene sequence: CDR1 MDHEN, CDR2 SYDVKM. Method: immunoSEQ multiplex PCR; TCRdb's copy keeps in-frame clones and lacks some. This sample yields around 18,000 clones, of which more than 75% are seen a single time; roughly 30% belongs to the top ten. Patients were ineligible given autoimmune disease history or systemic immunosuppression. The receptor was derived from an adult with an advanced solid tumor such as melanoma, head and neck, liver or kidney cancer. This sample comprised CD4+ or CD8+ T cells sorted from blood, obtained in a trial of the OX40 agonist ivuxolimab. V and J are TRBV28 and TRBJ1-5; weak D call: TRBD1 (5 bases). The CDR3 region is CASSLRQRDQPQHF. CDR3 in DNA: TGTGCCAGCAGTCTTAGACAGCGAGATCAGCCCCAGCATTTT. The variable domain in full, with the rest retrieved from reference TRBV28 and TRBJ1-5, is DVKVTQSSRYLVKRTGEKVFLECVQDMDHENMFWYRQDPGLGLRLIYFSYDVKMKEKGDIPEGYSVSREKKERFSLILESASTNQTSMYLCASSLRQRDQPQHFGDGTRLSIL.